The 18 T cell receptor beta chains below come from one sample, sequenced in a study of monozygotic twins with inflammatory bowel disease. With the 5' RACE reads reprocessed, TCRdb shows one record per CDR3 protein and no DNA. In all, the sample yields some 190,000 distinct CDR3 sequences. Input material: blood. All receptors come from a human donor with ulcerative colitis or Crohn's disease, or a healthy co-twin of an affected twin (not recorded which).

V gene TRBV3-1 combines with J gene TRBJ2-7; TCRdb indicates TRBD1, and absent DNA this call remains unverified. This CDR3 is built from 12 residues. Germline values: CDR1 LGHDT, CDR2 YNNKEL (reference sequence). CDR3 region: CARGHDTYEQYF.

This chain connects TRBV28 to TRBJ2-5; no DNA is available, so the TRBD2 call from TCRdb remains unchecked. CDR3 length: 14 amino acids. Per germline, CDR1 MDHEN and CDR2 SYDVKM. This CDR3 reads CASSLQGRIETQYF.

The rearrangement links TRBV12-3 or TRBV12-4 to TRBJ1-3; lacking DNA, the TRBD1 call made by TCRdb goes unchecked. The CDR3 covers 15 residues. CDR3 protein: CASSDPGTLGNTIYF.

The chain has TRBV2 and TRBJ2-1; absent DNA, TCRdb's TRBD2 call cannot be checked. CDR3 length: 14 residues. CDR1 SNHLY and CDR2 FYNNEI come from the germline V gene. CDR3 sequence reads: CASRGLAGPNEQFF.

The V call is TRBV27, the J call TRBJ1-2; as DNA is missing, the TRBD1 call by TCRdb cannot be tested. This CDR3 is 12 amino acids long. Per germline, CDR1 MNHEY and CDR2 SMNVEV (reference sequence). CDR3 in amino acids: CASGAGGGGYTF.

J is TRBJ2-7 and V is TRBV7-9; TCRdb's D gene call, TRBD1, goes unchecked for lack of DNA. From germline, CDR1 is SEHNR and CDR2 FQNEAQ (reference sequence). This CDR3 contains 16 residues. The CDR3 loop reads CASSLTPGQRSYEQYF.

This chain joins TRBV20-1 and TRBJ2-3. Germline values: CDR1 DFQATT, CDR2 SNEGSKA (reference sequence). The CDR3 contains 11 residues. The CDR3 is CSARVGDTQYF.

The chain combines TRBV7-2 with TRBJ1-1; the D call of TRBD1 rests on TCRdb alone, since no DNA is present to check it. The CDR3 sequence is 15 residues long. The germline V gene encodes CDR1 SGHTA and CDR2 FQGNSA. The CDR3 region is CASSFNTGLNTEALF.

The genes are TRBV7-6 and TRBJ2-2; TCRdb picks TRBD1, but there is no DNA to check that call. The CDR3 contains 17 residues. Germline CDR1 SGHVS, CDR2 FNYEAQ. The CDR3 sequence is CASSVIGGGQNTGELFF.

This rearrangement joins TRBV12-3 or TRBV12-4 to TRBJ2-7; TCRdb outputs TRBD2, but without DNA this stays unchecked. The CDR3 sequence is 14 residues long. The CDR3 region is CASSPLAIGYEQYF.

CDR3 amino acids: CASSQDPAGAGELFF. The chain has TRBV4-3 and TRBJ2-2. The CDR3 extends over 15 amino acids. Germline V gives CDR1 LGHNA, CDR2 YSLEER.

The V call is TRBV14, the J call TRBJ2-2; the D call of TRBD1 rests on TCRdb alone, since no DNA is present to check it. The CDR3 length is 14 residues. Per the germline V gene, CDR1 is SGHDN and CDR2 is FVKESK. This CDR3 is CASSRQGFTGELFF.

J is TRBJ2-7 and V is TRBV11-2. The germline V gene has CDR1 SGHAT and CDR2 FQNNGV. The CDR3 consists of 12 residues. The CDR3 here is CASSFLPYEQYF.

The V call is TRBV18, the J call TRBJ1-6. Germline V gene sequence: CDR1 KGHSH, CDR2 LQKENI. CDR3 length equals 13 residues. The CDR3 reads CASSQQRNSPLHF.

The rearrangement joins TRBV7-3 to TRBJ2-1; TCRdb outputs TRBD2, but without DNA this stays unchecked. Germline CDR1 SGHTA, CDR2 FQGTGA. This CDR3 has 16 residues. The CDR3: CASSPSGGAGYNEQFF. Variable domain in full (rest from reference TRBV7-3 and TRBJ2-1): GAGVSQTPSNKVTEKGKYVELRCDPISGHTALYWYRQSLGQGPEFLIYFQGTGAADDSGLPNDRFFAVRPEGSVSTLKIQRTERGDSAVYLCASSPSGGAGYNEQFFGPGTRLTVL.

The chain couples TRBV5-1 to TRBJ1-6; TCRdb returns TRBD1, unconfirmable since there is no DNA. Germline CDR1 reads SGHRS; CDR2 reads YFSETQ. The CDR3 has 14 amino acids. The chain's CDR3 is CASSKGQEFSPLHF. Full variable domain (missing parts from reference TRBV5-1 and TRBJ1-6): KAGVTQTPRYLIKTRGQQVTLSCSPISGHRSVSWYQQTPGQGLQFLFEYFSETQRNKGNFPGRFSGRQFSNSRSEMNVSTLELGDSALYLCASSKGQEFSPLHFGNGTRLTVT.

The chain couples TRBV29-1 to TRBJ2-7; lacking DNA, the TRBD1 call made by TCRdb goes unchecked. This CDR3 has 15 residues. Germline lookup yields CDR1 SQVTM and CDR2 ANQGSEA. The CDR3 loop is CSPSPLGTESCEQYF.

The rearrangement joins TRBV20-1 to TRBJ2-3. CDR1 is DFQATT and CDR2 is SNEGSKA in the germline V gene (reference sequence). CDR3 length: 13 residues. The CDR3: CSPSGVRADTQYF.